The 8 T cell receptor beta chains below were found in one sample sequenced in a study of blood T cell repertoires in COVID-19. Data came from immunoSEQ multiplex PCR; TCRdb stores just in-frame clones and leaves some out. The repertoire holds approximately 7,800 clones, with roughly 83% as singletons. The sequenced material came from peripheral blood. Receptors originate from a woman aged 55 to 70 with active COVID-19.

J is TRBJ2-7 and V is TRBV6-5; D gene unclear. The CDR3 covers 14 residues. Per germline, CDR1 MNHEY and CDR2 SVGAGI. V was cut by 0 bases and J by 3 bases, with 9 bases left in between. CDR3 sequence reads: CASSYSITGYEQYF. CDR3 DNA: TGTGCCAGCAGTTACTCGATAACCGGCTACGAGCAGTACTTC.

The chain links TRBV7-8 to TRBJ2-2; the D is unclear. The CDR3 sequence is 12 residues long. The germline V gene has CDR1 SGHVS and CDR2 FQNEAQ. Trimming pared 8 bases from V and 3 bases from J, leaving 7 bases between. CDR3 nucleotides: TGTGCCAGCCGGGTGGACACCGGGGAGCTGTTTTTT. It is translated as CASRVDTGELFF.

This sequence joins TRBV7-2 and TRBJ2-7, with TRBD1 identical over 10 bases. J was trimmed by 6 bases and V by 5 bases; bases with no gene match: 10. The CDR3 is 15 amino acids. Per the germline V gene, CDR1 is SGHTA and CDR2 is FQGNSA. The CDR3 reads CASSPLTGGMGEQYF. Written as DNA, the CDR3 is TGTGCCAGCAGCCCTCTGACAGGGGGCATGGGCGAGCAGTACTTC.

This clone turned up a few times. V is TRBV7-6 and J is TRBJ2-5; 11 bases map to TRBD2. Germline-derived CDR1 and CDR2 are SGHVS and FNYEAQ. The CDR3 runs 16 residues. V was pared by 5 bases and J by 5 bases, with 10 bases of the junction left unmatched. The CDR3, as DNA: TGTGCCAGCAGCCACCGATTAGCGGGGGGGCTCGAGACCCAGTACTTC. Its protein product is CASSHRLAGGLETQYF.

V and J are TRBV29-1 and TRBJ1-1; 8 bases are shared with TRBD1. The CDR3 contains 13 residues. Trimming cost V 4 bases and J 6 bases; bases outside gene matches: 7. The germline V gene encodes CDR1 SQVTM and CDR2 ANQGSEA. CDR3 loop: CSVGGTGFSEAFF. The CDR3, as DNA: TGCAGCGTTGGGGGGACAGGTTTTTCTGAAGCTTTCTTT.

The chain joins TRBV27 to TRBJ2-7; 8 bases are shared with TRBD1. The CDR3 runs to 14 residues. Looked up from germline, CDR1 is MNHEY and CDR2 is SMNVEV (reference sequence). After removal of 3 bases from V and 4 bases from J, the junction contained 5 bases not matched to a gene. The CDR3 sequence: CASSLGTGFYEQYF. In DNA, the CDR3 is TGTGCCAGCAGTTTGGGGACAGGTTTTTACGAGCAGTACTTC.

The chain carries TRBV7-9 and TRBJ1-1; the D is unclear. Germline CDR1 SEHNR, CDR2 FQNEAQ (reference sequence). V was pared by 2 bases and J by 5 bases, with 12 bases between. CDR3 length: 14 amino acids. This chain's CDR3 is CASSLIMAGTEAFF. The CDR3 nucleotides read TGTGCCAGCAGCTTAATTATGGCGGGGACTGAAGCTTTCTTT.

This clone was seen a single time. This chain's CDR3 is CASRETGVRATNEKLFF. The CDR3 DNA sequence: TGCGCCAGCAGAGAGACAGGGGTCAGGGCAACTAATGAAAAACTGTTTTTT. The chain joins TRBV10-2 to TRBJ1-4; 8 positions agree with TRBD1. J was trimmed by 0 bases and V by 6 bases; bases with no gene match: 9. The CDR3 covers 17 residues. The germline V gene encodes CDR1 WSHSY and CDR2 SAAADI.